This TCR beta chain derives from a study of OX40 agonist ivuxolimab in advanced cancers. Study overall: Cancers in dose escalation were hepatocellular, melanoma, renal cell and head and neck. Subjects had a mean age of around 63 years, with a range of about 23 to 79; approximately 83% were male. Study-wide findings and caveats: Averaged across samples, CD8+ T cells carried more expanded clones than CD4+ did.

Points on this clone: Its antigen is as yet unknown.

Assay: immunoSEQ multiplex PCR; the TCRdb copy retains only in-frame clones and omits some. The sample consists of roughly 56,000 clones, 82% of them appearing once. Patients with a history of autoimmune disease or on systemic immunosuppression were excluded. The V gene's germline CDR1 is KGHSH and CDR2 LQKENI. This CDR3 has 13 residues. With 6 bases removed from V and 7 bases from J, the gap between germline ends came to 13 bases. The rearrangement uses TRBV18 and TRBJ2-1; D not certain. Sequences were derived from CD4+ or CD8+ T cells sorted from blood, sampled in a trial of the OX40 agonist ivuxolimab. The source of this sequence is an adult with an advanced solid tumor such as melanoma, head and neck, liver or kidney cancer. The CDR3 DNA follows: TGTGCCAGCTCGGCGGCGCTGACAAATGAGCAGTTCTTC. Protein sequence: CASSAALTNEQFF. Looking up the rest from reference TRBV18 and TRBJ2-1 gives the full variable domain: NAGVMQNPRHLVRRRGQEARLRCSPMKGHSHVYWYRQLPEEGLKFMVYLQKENIIDESGMPKERFSAEFPKEGPSILRIQQVVRGDSAAYFCASSAALTNEQFFGPGTRLTVL.